A selection of T cell receptor beta chains follows, all from one sample in a study of T cells in Graves' hyperthyroidism and ophthalmopathy. TCRdb analysed the multiplex PCR reads with MiXCR anew, one entry per CDR3 protein. The sample has about 510,000 distinct CDR3 sequences, less than 15% seen once. The specimen sequenced was blood. The receptors derive from a middle-aged woman with Graves' hyperthyroidism. Each CDR3 is given with its conserved first and last residue. The D gene is left open where the match is weak. Clone sizes are given selectively: once, few, many, or a class where the clone is expanded.

. TRBD1 TRBJ2-4 TRBV7-2 TGTGCCAGCAGCCCAAACAGGGGAACCAAAAACATTCAGTACTTC CASSPNRGTKNIQYF
. . TRBJ1-5 TRBV6-1 TGTGCCAGCAAGGCCCCCGTTAATCAGCCCCAGCATTTT CASKAPVNQPQHF
few TRBD1 TRBJ2-7 TRBV15 TGTGCCACCAGCAGAGCAGACAGGGCGACCTACGAGCAGTACTTC CATSRADRATYEQYF
. . TRBJ1-6 TRBV10-2 TGCGCCAGCAGAACAACCCAAGGCAGTTCACCCCTCCACTTT CASRTTQGSSPLHF
many . TRBJ2-1 TRBV7-3 TGTGCCAGCAGCCGTACGGGTAGCTCACATGAGCAGTTCTTC CASSRTGSSHEQFF
many . TRBJ2-7 TRBV12-3/TRBV12-4 TGTGCCAGCAGGGGATCCTACGAGCAGTACTTC CASRGSYEQYF
many . TRBJ1-2 TRBV7-2 TGTGCCAGCAGCTTATTAACGAGTTCCGATGGCTACACCTTC CASSLLTSSDGYTF
. . TRBJ2-3 TRBV20-1 TGCAGTGCTAGAACGCTTGCCGCAGATACGCAGTATTTT CSARTLAADTQYF
many . TRBJ2-5 TRBV12-3/TRBV12-4 TGTGCCAGCAGTGGAACAGAAGGGGGGGAGACCCAGTACTTC CASSGTEGGETQYF
many TRBD1 TRBJ1-1 TRBV20-1 TGCAGTGCCCACAAAGATCGGACAGGGGACGCTTTCTTT CSAHKDRTGDAFF
. . TRBJ1-5 TRBV12-3/TRBV12-4 TGTGCCAGCAGTTTCTTATCTAGCAATCAGCCCCAGCATTTT CASSFLSSNQPQHF
many . TRBJ2-3 TRBV3-1 TGTGCCAGCAGCCAAGCGGAAGGGGGAAGTACAGATACGCAGTATTTT CASSQAEGGSTDTQYF
many TRBD1 TRBJ1-4 TRBV7-9 TGTGCCAGCAGCTTAGCGGGGACAGGGAGGAATGAAAAACTGTTTTTT CASSLAGTGRNEKLFF
few TRBD1 TRBJ1-4 TRBV20-1 TGCAGTGCCTCGGTGGGGACAGGGAGGGAAAAACTGTTTTTT CSASVGTGREKLFF
many TRBD1 TRBJ2-1 TRBV20-1 TGCAGTGCTTATGGACAGGGCAATTCCTACAATGAGCAGTTCTTC CSAYGQGNSYNEQFF
few . TRBJ2-6 TRBV25-1 TGTGCCAGCAGTGGCGCAGGTGCTGGGGCCAACGTCCTGACTTTC CASSGAGAGANVLTF
few . TRBJ1-4 TRBV12-3/TRBV12-4 TGTGCCAGCAGTTTAGTGGGGGGCTCTAATGAAAAACTGTTTTTT CASSLVGGSNEKLFF
once TRBD1 TRBJ1-2 TRBV12-3/TRBV12-4 TGTGCCAGCAGTTCCCTAATGGACAGGGGAGGAGGCTATGGCTACACCTTC CASSSLMDRGGGYGYTF
many . TRBJ2-2 TRBV6-1 TGTGCCAGCAGACCTCGGGGGGCTGCGAACACCGGGGAGCTGTTTTTT CASRPRGAANTGELFF
many . TRBJ2-1 TRBV11-2 TGTGCCAGCAGCCCCTCCGGGAGTACTTACAATGAGCAGTTCTTC CASSPSGSTYNEQFF
. . TRBJ2-7 TRBV7-2 TGTGCCAGCAGCAGAGACTTATACTACGAGCAGTACTTC CASSRDLYYEQYF
many . TRBJ1-1 TRBV28 TGTGCCAGCAGTTTTTTGGAGTTCATGAACACTGAAGCTTTCTTT CASSFLEFMNTEAFF
. . TRBJ1-5 TRBV12-3/TRBV12-4 TGTGCCAGCAGTTTAGTAGGGCAGAATCAGCCCCAGCATTTT CASSLVGQNQPQHF
many TRBD2 TRBJ2-1 TRBV28 TGTGCCAGCAGAGAAGGACTAGGCTTACGGAATGAGCAGTTCTTC CASREGLGLRNEQFF
few TRBD2 TRBJ2-7 TRBV6-6 TGTGCCAGCAGTTACCCGCAACGGACTAGCGGGAGGAAGAACGAGCAGTACTTC CASSYPQRTSGRKNEQYF
many . TRBJ1-5 TRBV6-2/TRBV6-3 TGTGCCAGCAGTTACGCCGGTCTTGGCAATCAGCCCCAGCATTTT CASSYAGLGNQPQHF
many . TRBJ2-4 TRBV6-1 TGTGCCAGCAGTGACTGGCAGGGAGGAAAAAACATTCAGTACTTC CASSDWQGGKNIQYF
few TRBD2 TRBJ2-3 TRBV5-4 TGTGCCAGCAGCTTGGGTGGGACTAGCGGGAGAGGGGCAGATACGCAGTATTTT CASSLGGTSGRGADTQYF
few TRBD1 TRBJ1-5 TRBV6-1 TGTGCCAGCAGCTTATCGGGACAGAGAAATCAGCCCCAGCATTTT CASSLSGQRNQPQHF
many TRBD1 TRBJ1-5 TRBV27 TGTGCCAGCAGTTCTCAGGGGGCCGATCAGCCCCAGCATTTT CASSSQGADQPQHF
. . TRBJ2-7 TRBV29-1 TGCAGCGTAGACACCGGGAGTACCTACGAGCAGTACTTC CSVDTGSTYEQYF
. . TRBJ1-2 TRBV28 TGTGCCAGCAGTACCACTCGAGGCTATGGCTACACCTTC CASSTTRGYGYTF
many TRBD1 TRBJ1-1 TRBV20-1 TGCAGTGCTACATCGATTGGGACAGGGTTTAAGATGAACACTGAAGCTTTCTTT CSATSIGTGFKMNTEAFF
few TRBD1 TRBJ2-2 TRBV20-1 TGCAGTGCTAGCGGGACAGCGAACACCGGGGAGCTGTTTTTT CSASGTANTGELFF
. . TRBJ2-7 TRBV4-1 TGCGCCAGCAGCCAAGTCGTAGGAGGATCCTACGAGCAGTACTTC CASSQVVGGSYEQYF
many . TRBJ1-2 TRBV7-2 TGTGCCAGCAGCTTAGGGGGGACACTACGAGACTATGGCTACACCTTC CASSLGGTLRDYGYTF
few TRBD2 TRBJ2-2 TRBV20-1 TGCAGTGCTAGAGTCGGGGGGAGCACCGGGGAGCTGTTTTTT CSARVGGSTGELFF
. . TRBJ1-2 TRBV5-1 TGCGCCAGCAGCGGGGACATCCCGGGCTACACCTTC CASSGDIPGYTF
. . TRBJ2-7 TRBV7-8 TGTGCCAGCAGCACCCCGGGGGTCTCCTACGAGCAGTACTTC CASSTPGVSYEQYF
many . TRBJ2-1 TRBV18 TGTGCCAGCTCGCCTCTCAGTGTCGGGGAGCAGTTCTTC CASSPLSVGEQFF
many TRBD2 TRBJ2-7 TRBV28 TGTGCCAGCAGCTCCGGGACTAGCGGGAGGGCCTACGAGCAGTACTTC CASSSGTSGRAYEQYF
. . TRBJ2-2 TRBV6-2/TRBV6-3 TGTGCCAGTATTCCCGGACAGCCCGGGGAGCTGTTTTTT CASIPGQPGELFF
. . TRBJ2-7 TRBV28 TGTGCCAGTACTATGGGGGACTACGAGCAGTACTTC CASTMGDYEQYF
many . TRBJ2-7 TRBV20-1 TGCAGTGCTAGTAGCTCCGCCGAGCAGTACTTC CSASSSAEQYF
many . TRBJ2-7 TRBV5-1 TGCGCCAGCAGGGCGGACCAAACCTACGAGCAGTACTTC CASRADQTYEQYF
many . TRBJ2-6 TRBV28 TGTGCCAGCAGCCACGCCGGGACCGCCCGATTTGGGGCCAACGTCCTGACTTTC CASSHAGTARFGANVLTF
many . TRBJ2-7 TRBV7-2 TGTGCCAGCAGCTTTCGGGACGTCCAAAACGAGCAGTACTTC CASSFRDVQNEQYF
. . TRBJ2-1 TRBV5-1 TGCGCCAGCAGCTTGGGGACCAGAGAGGACAATGAGCAGTTCTTC CASSLGTREDNEQFF
many . TRBJ2-1 TRBV3-1 TGTGCCAGCAGCCCATGGGACTCGCGTGACAATGAGCAGTTCTTC CASSPWDSRDNEQFF
few . TRBJ2-3 TRBV29-1 TGCAGCGTTGGAGGGGGTGGCACAGATACGCAGTATTTT CSVGGGGTDTQYF
. TRBD2 TRBJ2-7 TRBV19 TGTGCCAGTAGTATGCAGATAGCCGATTCGGGAGGGCCGGGAGAGCAGTACTTC CASSMQIADSGGPGEQYF
many . TRBJ1-1 TRBV4-1 TGCGCCAGCAGCCAAGGGACCTACACTGAAGCTTTCTTT CASSQGTYTEAFF
many . TRBJ2-3 TRBV30 TGTGCCTGGAGTGAATTCAGCACAGATACGCAGTATTTT CAWSEFSTDTQYF
many . TRBJ1-5 TRBV12-3/TRBV12-4 TGTGCCAGCAGTTTTTATGGGTTCGAGGGCCCCAGCCGGGGCAATCAGCCCCAGCATTTT CASSFYGFEGPSRGNQPQHF
many TRBD1 TRBJ2-1 TRBV7-2 TGTGCCAGCACCCCATTAGGACAGGGGAGCGATGAGCAGTTCTTC CASTPLGQGSDEQFF
many . TRBJ1-1 TRBV27 TGTGCCAGCAGTTTCCAGAGCTCGGGGAACACTGAAGCTTTCTTT CASSFQSSGNTEAFF